This T cell receptor (beta chain) was profiled in a study of T-cell reconstitution after alpha-beta-depleted transplantation in children. There are a few counts of this clonotype. Unique molecular identifiers featured in how the TCRbeta library was prepared. TCRdb re-called the PCR reads through MiXCR, storing one row per CDR3 protein. In the table there are about 640,000 distinct CDR3 sequences, over 15% of which are singletons. Germline V lookup: CDR1 SGHKS, CDR2 YYEKEE (reference sequence). The CDR3 has 14 amino acids. V was trimmed by 0 bases and J by 4 bases, leaving 8 bases between them. The J gene is TRBJ1-5, the V gene TRBV5-5; D call uncertain. The clonotype was recovered from a human donor who donated a stem cell graft to a child with acute myeloid leukemia. The starting material was PBMCs from the stem cell graft donor, obtained from the stem cell graft. The CDR3 loop reads CASSLAPVNQPQHF. In DNA form, the CDR3 reads TGTGCCAGCAGCTTGGCCCCTGTAAATCAGCCCCAGCATTTT. Filled out from reference TRBV5-5 and TRBJ1-5, the complete variable domain reads DAGVTQSPTHLIKTRGQQVTLRCSPISGHKSVSWYQQVLGQGPQFIFQYYEKEERGRGNFPDRFSARQFPNYSSELNVNALLLGDSALYLCASSLAPVNQPQHFGDGTRLSIL.